This is a list of T cell receptor beta chains from one sample in a study of cytomegalovirus exposure and HLA in healthy donors. The assay was immunoSEQ multiplex PCR, and TCRdb's table has in-frame clones only and misses some. Recorded for this sample: some 110,000 clones. The sequenced sample was PBMCs. The receptors stem from a middle-aged man in good health and CMV-seropositive. Each CDR3 is given with its conserved first and last residue. D genes are given only for firm matches.

V	D	J	DNA	CDR3
TRBV5-1	-	TRBJ1-1	TGCGCCAGCAGCCTGGACAGCTTGAACACTGAAGCTTTCTTT	CASSLDSLNTEAFF
TRBV28	-	TRBJ1-3	TGTGCCAGCAGTTCCCCCCGGGGGGGTTGGGACACCATATATTTT	CASSSPRGGWDTIYF
TRBV28	-	TRBJ1-5	TGTGCCAGCAGTTCTGAGACAGAGGACAATCAGCCCCAGCATTTT	CASSSETEDNQPQHF
TRBV6-1	-	TRBJ1-3	TGTGCCAGCAGCTCAACCTCGGGAGTGGGGAACACCATATATTTT	CASSSTSGVGNTIYF
TRBV4-1	TRBD2	TRBJ2-3	TGCGCCAGCAGCCTCCCTCTAGCGGGAGAGTGGACAGATACGCAGTATTTT	CASSLPLAGEWTDTQYF
TRBV5-1	-	TRBJ2-7	TGCGCCAGCAGCTTGACCGCCACAGCCTACGAGCAGTACTTC	CASSLTATAYEQYF
TRBV7-3	TRBD1	TRBJ2-1	TGTGCCAGCAGCTACCTGCCCGGGACAGGGTCCTACAATGAGCAGTTCTTC	CASSYLPGTGSYNEQFF
TRBV5-1	TRBD2	TRBJ2-2	TGCGCCAGCAGCTTGGCCTCTCGGACTAGCGGGAGGGCCGGAAACACCGGGGAGCTGTTTTTT	CASSLASRTSGRAGNTGELFF
TRBV18	-	TRBJ2-5	TGTGCCAGCTCACCACTCCCGTGGCAGGGAAAGGAGACCCAGTACTTC	CASSPLPWQGKETQYF
TRBV28	TRBD1	TRBJ2-7	TGTGCCAGCAGTCTAGACAGGGGGCGCGAGCAGTACTTC	CASSLDRGREQYF
TRBV4-3	TRBD2	TRBJ2-3	TGCGCCAGCAGCCAAGATGTACGCGGGAGCGATACGCAGTATTTT	CASSQDVRGSDTQYF
TRBV7-9	-	TRBJ2-7	TGTGCCAGCAGCGCCGTAACCTACGAGCAGTACTTC	CASSAVTYEQYF
TRBV19	-	TRBJ2-5	TGTGCCAGTAGTATAGGGTTCACCGGTAGGGGGGAGACCCAGTACTTC	CASSIGFTGRGETQYF
TRBV6-1	-	TRBJ1-3	TGTGCCAGCACTGCTCGTCTAGACTCTGGAAACACCATATATTTT	CASTARLDSGNTIYF
TRBV2	TRBD1	TRBJ1-2	TGTGCCAGCAGTTCCCAGGGGGCGCGGGATGGCTACACCTTC	CASSSQGARDGYTF
TRBV5-6	TRBD2	TRBJ2-3	TGTGCCAGCAGCTTCGGGGGAGCGGGGGGCACAGATACGCAGTATTTT	CASSFGGAGGTDTQYF
TRBV2	TRBD1	TRBJ1-1	TGTGCCAGCACGGGACAGGGAAACACTGAAGCTTTCTTT	CASTGQGNTEAFF
TRBV28	TRBD1	TRBJ2-7	TGTGCCAGCAGTTTAAACGACAGGGGTTTTTTATTGGGCTCCTACGAGCAGTACTTC	CASSLNDRGFLLGSYEQYF
TRBV9	-	TRBJ2-7	TGTGCCAGCAGCGTAGAGGAGGGCCCCTACGAGCAGTACTTC	CASSVEEGPYEQYF
TRBV11-3	TRBD1	TRBJ2-2	TGTGCCAGCAGCCGACAGGGGGCGAGCACCGGGGAGCTGTTTTTT	CASSRQGASTGELFF
TRBV4-3	TRBD1	TRBJ1-2	TGCGCCAGCAGCCCGGGACAGGGAGCGGGCTATGGCTACACCTTC	CASSPGQGAGYGYTF
TRBV19	TRBD1	TRBJ1-2	TGTGCCAGTAGTAGGGCAGGGGGCTATGGCTACACCTTC	CASSRAGGYGYTF
TRBV19	-	TRBJ1-4	TGTGCCAGTAGTATACGCTCGACATCACGGGGTGAAAAACTGTTTTTT	CASSIRSTSRGEKLFF
TRBV28	TRBD2	TRBJ2-7	TGTGCCAGTTCGGGACTAGTCCTCGAGCAGTACTTC	CASSGLVLEQYF
TRBV6-6	-	TRBJ1-1	TGTGCCAGCAGTTACCAGGGGCTCGAAGCTTTCTTT	CASSYQGLEAFF
TRBV14	-	TRBJ2-3	TGTGCCAGCAGCCAAGGAGAGACAGATACGCAGTATTTT	CASSQGETDTQYF
TRBV5-1	-	TRBJ2-3	TGCGCCAGCAGCTTGAGTCGGGTTAGTGCAGATACGCAGTATTTT	CASSLSRVSADTQYF
TRBV10-2	TRBD1	TRBJ2-1	TGCGCCAGCAGTTCTTCCCCCCGGGACAGGGGACCTCCGAGCTCCTACAATGAGCAGTTCTTC	CASSSSPRDRGPPSSYNEQFF
TRBV15	TRBD2	TRBJ2-4	TGTGCCACCAGCAGAGGCGGGGCGGGAGAAAACATTCAGTACTTC	CATSRGGAGENIQYF
TRBV28	TRBD2	TRBJ2-7	TGTGCCAGCAGTTTCTCTAGCGGATTCAGGGACTACGAGCAGTACTTC	CASSFSSGFRDYEQYF
TRBV28	TRBD1	TRBJ2-1	TGTGCCAGCAGACCTTCCGGGACAGGGGGTATTGAGCAGTTCTTC	CASRPSGTGGIEQFF
TRBV5-6	TRBD1	TRBJ2-3	TGTGCCAGCAGCTATAAACGGACAGGGGGCGGGGATACGCAGTATTTT	CASSYKRTGGGDTQYF
TRBV7-2	TRBD2	TRBJ2-7	TGTGCCAGCAGCTTAGTGGCTAGCGGGAGCTCCTACGAGCAGTACTTC	CASSLVASGSSYEQYF
TRBV7-9	-	TRBJ1-2	TGTGCCAGCAGCTCTGTGGGCTACACCTTC	CASSSVGYTF
TRBV5-6	TRBD2	TRBJ2-1	TGTGCCAGCAGCCTACTCCGACTAGCGGGAGGGCCGTACAATGAGCAGTTCTTC	CASSLLRLAGGPYNEQFF
TRBV5-6	TRBD1	TRBJ2-7	TGTGCCAGCAGCCGGAGGGACAGGAGATTCTACGAGCAGTACTTC	CASSRRDRRFYEQYF
TRBV18	TRBD2	TRBJ2-1	TGTGCCAGCGAACAAACTAGCGGGAGAGGGAATGAGCAGTTCTTC	CASEQTSGRGNEQFF
TRBV7-2	-	TRBJ1-4	TGTGCCAGCAGCGCGGGTTGGACTAATGAAAAACTGTTTTTT	CASSAGWTNEKLFF
TRBV28	TRBD2	TRBJ2-5	TGTGCCAGCAGTTCCTCCGGGACTAGCGCTCAAGAGACCCAGTACTTC	CASSSSGTSAQETQYF
TRBV5-6	-	TRBJ2-7	TGTGCCAGCAGCGCGGCCGGGATCTCCTACGAGCAGTACTTC	CASSAAGISYEQYF
TRBV6-6	-	TRBJ2-7	TGTGCCAGCGGAGGGACGGAGGAGCAGTACTTC	CASGGTEEQYF
TRBV18	TRBD1	TRBJ1-5	TGTGCCAGCTCACCACCGCCGGGACAGGGGATTAAGCCCCAGCATTTT	CASSPPPGQGIKPQHF
TRBV5-1	TRBD1	TRBJ2-2	TGCGCCAGCAGCTTGTCGGGACAGGGGACGGCCGGGGAGCTGTTTTTT	CASSLSGQGTAGELFF
TRBV19	-	TRBJ2-3	TGTGCCAGTAGTCCACTACAGGAGAACACAGATACGCAGTATTTT	CASSPLQENTDTQYF
TRBV5-1	-	TRBJ1-5	TGCGCCAGCAGCTCCGGAGAGGAAAATCAGCCCCAGCATTTT	CASSSGEENQPQHF
TRBV28	TRBD2	TRBJ2-7	TGTGCCAGCAGTTTAATTGGGACTAGTTCCAACGAGCAGTACTTC	CASSLIGTSSNEQYF
TRBV19	-	TRBJ2-5	TGTGCCAGTAGTGGACTACAGGTCCAAGAGACCCAGTACTTC	CASSGLQVQETQYF
TRBV2	-	TRBJ2-7	TGTGCCAGCACTCCCCAAGACCGGGTTACCTACGAGCAGTACTTC	CASTPQDRVTYEQYF
TRBV13	TRBD1	TRBJ1-5	TGTGCCAGCAGCTTGAACAGGGGGCTTGCCAATCAGCCCCAGCATTTT	CASSLNRGLANQPQHF
TRBV2	TRBD1	TRBJ2-7	TGTGCCAGCAGACCAACCGGGACAGTCTACGAGCAGTACTTC	CASRPTGTVYEQYF
TRBV18	-	TRBJ1-1	TGTGCCAGCTCACCTCGATTGGACTACACTGAAGCTTTCTTT	CASSPRLDYTEAFF
TRBV7-6	-	TRBJ1-6	TGTGCCAGCACCCCTAGCCGGCTGAATTCACCCCTCCACTTT	CASTPSRLNSPLHF